Presented here are 10 T cell receptor beta chains from one specimen sequenced in a study of T cell repertoires in cytomegalovirus infection. Via MiXCR, TCRdb re-called the reads, giving one row per CDR3 protein. The table records around 94,000 distinct CDR3 sequences, approximately 15% of them present only once. Sequenced input: PBMCs. The origin of the receptors is a human donor in good health (CMV status not recorded). Some clones in this sample may be carry-over from other donors' samples.

V gene TRBV6-1 combines with J gene TRBJ2-1, with 10 bases matching TRBD2. The CDR3 covers 13 residues. Germline V gene data show CDR1 as MNHNS and CDR2 as SASEGT. Unmatched junction bases numbered 10, after V lost 11 bases and J lost 9 bases. The DNA for the CDR3 is TGTGCCCTCAGAGCGGGGGGGCATAGTGAGCAGTTCTTC. Its translation: CALRAGGHSEQFF.

This clonotype was detected a few times. The rearrangement joins TRBV29-1 to TRBJ2-2; D remains unclear. V was clipped by 4 bases and J by 1 base, with 4 bases between them. CDR1 is SQVTM, CDR2 ANQGSEA, per germline. CDR3 length: 12 amino acids. As DNA, the CDR3 is TGCAGCGTTGCTGGGAACACCGGGGAGCTGTTTTTT. Its protein product is CSVAGNTGELFF.

At least ten counts were recorded for this clonotype. This chain connects TRBV20-1 to TRBJ1-5; D is ambiguous. V dropped 1 base and J dropped 2 bases, with 18 bases sitting between them. The CDR3 consists of 17 residues. Germline assignment: CDR1 DFQATT and CDR2 SNEGSKA (reference sequence). CDR3 nucleotide sequence: TGCAGTGCTAGAGGGGAGAGACACCTTGGGGGCAATCAGCCCCAGCATTTT. Protein product: CSARGERHLGGNQPQHF.

Concerning this clonotype: One base away lies a much larger clone, so this may be a sequencing read error. In DNA form, the CDR3 reads TGTGCCAGCAGCGGAGCAGGGGCTAATGAAAAACTGTTTTTT. Amino acids: CASSGAGANEKLFF. V and J are TRBV12-3 or TRBV12-4 and TRBJ1-4; maybe TRBD1 (6 bases). The CDR3 is 14 amino acids. V was clipped by 6 bases and J by 3 bases, with 11 bases between them.

This clonotype has a count of ten or more. This chain uses TRBV6-2 or TRBV6-3 with TRBJ2-6; weak D call: TRBD2 (6 bases). The germline V gene encodes CDR1 MNHEY and CDR2 SVGEGT. Trimming pared 7 bases from V and 0 bases from J, leaving 19 bases between. This CDR3 is 18 amino acids long. DNA for the CDR3: TGTGCCAGCACCGAAACAGAAGGGGACTTCTCTGGGGCCAACGTCCTGACTTTC. Amino acids: CASTETEGDFSGANVLTF.

This clonotype was picked up many times. V and J are TRBV6-6 and TRBJ1-1; D is possibly TRBD1 (6 bases). Germline CDR1 and CDR2: MNHNY and SVGAGI (reference sequence). V lost 7 bases and J lost 2, with 17 bases in between. The CDR3 sequence is 15 residues long. For the CDR3, the DNA is TGTGCCAGCACGGAAGGGGGAAATGGTAACACTGAAGCTTTCTTT. This sequence encodes CASTEGGNGNTEAFF.

This clonotype occurred many times. This chain links TRBV7-2 with TRBJ2-7; TRBD1 agrees at 7 bases. The CDR3 extends over 15 amino acids. The V segment lost 5 bases and the J segment 3 bases; nucleotides outside the gene matches: 10. Germline values: CDR1 SGHTA, CDR2 FQGNSA. In nucleotides, the CDR3 is TGTGCCAGCAGCCCAGACCGGGACAGAAGCTACGAGCAGTACTTC. It encodes CASSPDRDRSYEQYF.

The sample holds many counts of this clonotype. The chain employs TRBV7-9 and TRBJ1-2, with 10 bases that match TRBD1. The CDR3 has 16 residues. V was clipped by 5 bases and J by 7 bases; unmatched bases: 13. The germline V gene has CDR1 SEHNR and CDR2 FQNEAQ (reference sequence). DNA of the CDR3: TGTGCCAGCAGCAAGGGAACCGGGACAGGGGAGGCTGGCTACACCTTC. Its protein product is CASSKGTGTGEAGYTF. The full variable domain, rest sourced from reference TRBV7-9 and TRBJ1-2, is DTGVSQNPRHKITKRGQNVTFRCDPISEHNRLYWYRQTLGQGPEFLTYFQNEAQLEKSRLLSDRFSAERPKGSFSTLEIQRTEQGDSAMYLCASSKGTGTGEAGYTFGSGTRLTVV.

This chain uses TRBV29-1 with TRBJ2-5; 8 bases are shared with TRBD2. Germline V CDR1 and CDR2: SQVTM, ANQGSEA. The ends lost 3 bases at V and 1 base at J; junction bases unmatched: 1. The CDR3 runs 13 residues. The CDR3 spells CSVDTSGQETQYF. CDR3 nucleotide sequence: TGCAGCGTTGATACTAGCGGCCAAGAGACCCAGTACTTC.

This clonotype has a handful of counts. The J gene is TRBJ2-7, the V gene TRBV6-2 or TRBV6-3; D could derive from TRBD1 or TRBD2 (5 bases each). CDR3 size: 11 residues. CDR1 MNHEY and CDR2 SVGEGT come from the germline V gene. The CDR3 DNA sequence: TGTGGAGCAGGGAGCTCCTACGAGCAGTACTTC. It encodes CGAGSSYEQYF.